This TCR beta chain stems from a study of shared clonotypes between healthy human individuals. The CDR3 is made up of 15 amino acids. V was trimmed by 0 bases and J by 5 bases, leaving 14 bases between them. CDR1 and CDR2 from the germline V gene are SGDLS and YYNGEE. Nashville, Tennessee was home to all donors, each a Caucasian adult. Division of CD4+ cells produced a CD45RA+ naive subset and a CD45RA-negative memory subset. To note about this clone: Its antigen is undetermined.

Study-level results: Shared clonotypes across all four donors exceeded non-shared ones in generation probability.

TCRdb's copy holds only in-frame clones and misses some; the assay was immunoSEQ multiplex PCR. The sample lists 150,000 to 200,000 clones; approximately 62% were seen once. V usage is TRBV9 and J usage is TRBJ1-2, with D tentatively TRBD1 (5 bases). The clonotype comes from a young man in good health. The sample consisted of memory CD4+ T cells sorted from blood. Specified subset: CD45RA-negative fraction. This CDR3 reads CASSVGVYEGYGYTF. CDR3 nucleotide sequence: TGTGCCAGCAGCGTAGGAGTCTATGAGGGGTATGGCTACACCTTC.